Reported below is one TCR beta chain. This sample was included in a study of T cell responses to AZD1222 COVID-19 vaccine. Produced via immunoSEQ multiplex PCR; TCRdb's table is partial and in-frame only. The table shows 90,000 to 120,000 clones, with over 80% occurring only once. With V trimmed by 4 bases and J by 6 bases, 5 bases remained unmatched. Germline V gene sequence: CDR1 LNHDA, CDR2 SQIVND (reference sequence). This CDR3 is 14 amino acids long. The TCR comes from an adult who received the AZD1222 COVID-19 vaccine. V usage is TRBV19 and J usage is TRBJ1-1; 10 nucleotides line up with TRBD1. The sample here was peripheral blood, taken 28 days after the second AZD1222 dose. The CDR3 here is CASSTTGGMAEAFF. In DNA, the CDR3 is TGTGCCAGTAGTACGACAGGGGGCATGGCTGAAGCTTTCTTT.